Listed here are 8 T cell receptor beta chains from one sample, sequenced in a study of blood T cell repertoires in COVID-19. The repertoire was sequenced with immunoSEQ multiplex PCR; TCRdb's copy has only in-frame clones and lacks some. The table records 200,000 to 250,000 clones, more than 80% of them present only once. Sequencing was carried out using peripheral blood. All receptors come from an elderly woman with acute or convalescent COVID-19.

V usage is TRBV27 and J usage is TRBJ2-7, with TRBD1 matching over 9 bases. The J segment lost 5 bases and the V segment lost 7 bases, leaving 12 bases of the junction unmatched. Germline CDR1 is MNHEY and CDR2 is SMNVEV (reference sequence). This CDR3 has 15 residues. The CDR3 is CASKPKGQGFDEQYF. The CDR3 nucleotides are TGTGCCAGCAAACCTAAGGGACAGGGTTTTGACGAGCAGTACTTC.

The rearrangement joins TRBV19 to TRBJ1-1; TRBD1 agrees at 7 bases. Trimming took 7 bases from V and 3 from J; bases not matched to a gene: 8. Germline V CDR1 and CDR2: LNHDA, SQIVND (reference sequence). The length of the CDR3 is 14 residues. CDR3 region: CASKEGGYDTEAFF. CDR3 DNA: TGTGCCAGTAAGGAAGGGGGCTATGACACTGAAGCTTTCTTT.

The chain is built from TRBV15 and TRBJ1-5; the D gene is possibly TRBD1 (5 bases). The germline V and J ends were trimmed by 5 bases and 6 bases, with 17 bases remaining between them. Per germline, CDR1 LNHNV and CDR2 YYDKDF (reference sequence). The CDR3 totals 15 residues. The CDR3 here is CATSFHTGGSQPQHF. The CDR3 DNA follows: TGTGCCACCAGCTTCCACACAGGAGGGAGTCAGCCCCAGCATTTT.

This chain links TRBV11-1 with TRBJ2-5, with 7 bases that match TRBD1. The CDR3 covers 14 residues. Trimming took 5 bases from V and 5 from J; bases not matched to a gene: 8. Looked up from germline, CDR1 is SGHAT and CDR2 is FQDESV (reference sequence). CDR3 nucleotides: TGTGCCAGCAGCCCCGACAGGGCGGTGGAGACCCAGTACTTC. Its translation is CASSPDRAVETQYF.

There are many counts of this clone. This rearrangement joins TRBV14 to TRBJ2-2; 11 bases align to TRBD2. CDR3 length equals 15 residues. Germline-derived CDR1 and CDR2 are SGHDN and FVKESK. Germline trimming cut 4 bases from V and 7 bases from J; bases unmatched to any gene: 5. The DNA of the CDR3 is TGTGCCAGCAGCCGACTAGCGGGAAGCGGCGGGGAGCTGTTTTTT. It codes for CASSRLAGSGGELFF.

This rearrangement joins TRBV30 to TRBJ1-5; no definite D call. V lost 3 bases to trimming and J lost 6 bases, with 12 bases between them. CDR1 GTSNPN and CDR2 SVGIG come from the germline V gene (reference sequence). This CDR3 has 13 residues. In nucleotides, the CDR3 is TGTGCCTGGAGATCGGGAGGCCCTCAGCCCCAGCATTTT. Its protein is CAWRSGGPQPQHF.

This chain links TRBV6-6 with TRBJ1-3; TRBD1 matches 8 bases. V shed 6 bases, J shed 10 bases, and the junction held 5 bases outside the gene matches. The CDR3 is 12 residues long. The germline V gene has CDR1 MNHNY and CDR2 SVGAGI (reference sequence). The CDR3 here is CASSQGAQTIYF. The CDR3 DNA follows: TGTGCCAGCAGCCAGGGGGCGCAAACCATATATTTT.

The table lists this clone with a few counts. The chain joins TRBV4-1 to TRBJ1-1; a weak D match, TRBD1 (6 bases). Germline assignment: CDR1 MGHRA and CDR2 YSYEKL. The CDR3 is 14 residues long. V dropped 3 bases and J dropped 4 bases, with 12 bases sitting between them. The CDR3 loop reads CASSHPGERTEAFF. DNA of the CDR3: TGCGCCAGCAGCCACCCAGGGGAGCGCACTGAAGCTTTCTTT.